Listed here is a single TCR beta chain. The antigen is unknown. Deep-level running was used for the assay. Libraries were prepared by immunoSEQ multiplex PCR; TCRdb keeps only in-frame clonotypes and omits some of them. Among a few million clones listed, 85% to 95% were seen once. V gave up 0 bases and J gave up 5 bases, with 15 bases separating them. The CDR3 spans 16 residues. Germline lookup yields CDR1 LNHNV and CDR2 YYDKDF (reference sequence). This specimen comes from a study of shared clonotypes between healthy human individuals. At the level of the study: Used for every donor were three CD4 naive, three CD4 memory, two CD8 naive and one CD8 memory plate.

Findings and limits, study-wide: Specimens sampled were limited to blood, with tissue repertoires likely differing. Among a few donors, around 5% of naive CD4 clonotypes were found in common.

The chain links TRBV15 to TRBJ2-3; D might be TRBD2 (6 bases). This receptor was taken from a man aged 18 to 29 in good health. Some clones in this sample may be carry-over from other donors' samples. Material for sequencing was naive CD4+ T cells from PBMCs. Subset: CD45RA+ positively selected. In DNA form, the CDR3 reads TGTGCCACCAGCAGAGAACTGACGGGAGTGGGAGATACGCAGTATTTT. Its translation is CATSRELTGVGDTQYF.